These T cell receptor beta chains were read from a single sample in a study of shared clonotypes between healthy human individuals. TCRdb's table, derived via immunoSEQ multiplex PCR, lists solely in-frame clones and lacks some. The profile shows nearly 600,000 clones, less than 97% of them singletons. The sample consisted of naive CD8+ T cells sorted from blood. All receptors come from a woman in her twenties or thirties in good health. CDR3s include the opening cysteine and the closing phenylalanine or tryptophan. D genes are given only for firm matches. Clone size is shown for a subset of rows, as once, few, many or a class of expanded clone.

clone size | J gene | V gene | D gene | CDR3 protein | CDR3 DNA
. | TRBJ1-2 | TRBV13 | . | CASSLGRGNYGYTF | TGTGCCAGCAGCTTAGGCCGAGGGAACTATGGCTACACCTTC
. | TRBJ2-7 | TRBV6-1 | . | CASNHREYEQYF | TGTGCCAGCAACCACAGGGAATACGAGCAGTACTTC
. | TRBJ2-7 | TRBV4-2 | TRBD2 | CASSQEYEREEWSEQYF | TGTGCCAGCAGCCAAGAGTATGAGCGGGAGGAGTGGAGCGAGCAGTACTTC
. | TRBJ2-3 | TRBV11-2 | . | CASSLDLSGPPDTQYF | TGTGCCAGCAGCTTAGATTTGTCGGGGCCCCCAGATACGCAGTATTTT
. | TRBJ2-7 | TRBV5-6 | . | CASSLVQYPYEQYF | TGTGCCAGCAGCTTGGTACAGTACCCCTACGAGCAGTACTTC
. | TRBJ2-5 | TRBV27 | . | CASSLIGRGTQYF | TGTGCCAGCAGTTTAATCGGTCGGGGGACCCAGTACTTC
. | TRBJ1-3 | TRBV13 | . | CASRYSVVNTIYF | TGTGCCAGCAGATACAGTGTGGTAAACACCATATATTTT
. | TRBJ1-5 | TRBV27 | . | CASSLSSTGGNQPQHF | TGTGCCAGCAGTTTATCGTCGACAGGTGGCAATCAGCCCCAGCATTTT
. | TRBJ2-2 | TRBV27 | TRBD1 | CASSLTGATGELFF | TGTGCCAGCAGCTTAACAGGGGCCACCGGGGAGCTGTTTTTT
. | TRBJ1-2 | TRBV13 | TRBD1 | CASSLGPQGVLGYTF | TGTGCCAGCAGCTTAGGCCCACAGGGGGTCTTGGGCTACACCTTC
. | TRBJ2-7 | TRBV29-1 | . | CSVGGDRSSYEQYF | TGCAGCGTTGGCGGGGACAGATCTTCCTACGAGCAGTACTTC
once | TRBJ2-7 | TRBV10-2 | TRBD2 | CASSEYKTSGDEQYF | TGCGCCAGCAGTGAGTATAAAACTAGCGGGGACGAGCAGTACTTC
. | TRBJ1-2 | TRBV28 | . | CASSPATESYGYTF | TGTGCCAGCAGTCCGGCGACAGAATCATATGGCTACACCTTC
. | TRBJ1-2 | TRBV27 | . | CASSFTGRSASNYGYTF | TGTGCCAGCAGTTTTACGGGACGGAGTGCGAGCAACTATGGCTACACCTTC
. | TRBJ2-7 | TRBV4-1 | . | CASSHNLYEQYF | TGCGCCAGCAGCCATAATTTATACGAGCAGTACTTC
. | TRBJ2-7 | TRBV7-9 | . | CASSSTGIRYEQYF | TGTGCCAGCAGTTCTACCGGGATTAGATACGAGCAGTACTTC
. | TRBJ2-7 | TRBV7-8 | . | CASSLGPSWYEQYF | TGTGCCAGCAGCTTAGGGCCTAGTTGGTACGAGCAGTACTTC
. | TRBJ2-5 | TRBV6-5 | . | CASSYSNSQETQYF | TGTGCCAGCAGTTACTCCAACAGCCAAGAGACCCAGTACTTC
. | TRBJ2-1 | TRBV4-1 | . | CASSQVTASWVYNEQFF | TGCGCCAGCAGCCAAGTGACTGCTAGCTGGGTCTACAATGAGCAGTTCTTC
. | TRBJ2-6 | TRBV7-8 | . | CASSLLRGGVPGANVLTF | TGTGCCAGCAGCTTACTCAGGGGAGGTGTTCCTGGGGCCAACGTCCTGACTTTC
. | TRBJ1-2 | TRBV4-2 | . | CASSQDQWGAEGYGYTF | TGTGCCAGCAGCCAAGATCAATGGGGGGCGGAAGGCTATGGCTACACCTTC
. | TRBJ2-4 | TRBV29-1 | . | CSVIGGRENIQYF | TGCAGCGTAATAGGAGGGCGGGAAAACATTCAGTACTTC
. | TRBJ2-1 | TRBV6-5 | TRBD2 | CASSSLAGGDEQFF | TGTGCCAGCAGTTCCTTAGCGGGAGGCGATGAGCAGTTCTTC
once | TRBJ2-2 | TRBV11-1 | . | CASSYTSGELFF | TGTGCCAGCAGCTACACCTCCGGGGAGCTGTTTTTT
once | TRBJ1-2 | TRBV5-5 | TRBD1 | CASSLAQRQGGYGYTF | TGTGCCAGCAGCTTGGCCCAACGGCAGGGGGGCTATGGCTACACCTTC
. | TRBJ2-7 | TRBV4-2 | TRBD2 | CASSQDVVGLAGGVGEQYF | TGTGCCAGCAGCCAAGACGTTGTAGGACTAGCGGGAGGGGTAGGCGAGCAGTACTTC
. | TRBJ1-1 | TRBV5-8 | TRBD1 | CASSLSSDRAHTEAFF | TGTGCCAGCAGCTTGTCTTCGGACAGGGCCCACACTGAAGCTTTCTTT
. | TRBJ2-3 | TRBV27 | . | CASSRTGIRRADTQYF | TGTGCCAGCTCTAGGACCGGGATCCGAAGGGCAGATACGCAGTATTTT
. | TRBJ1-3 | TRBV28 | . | CASSLWGSSGNTIYF | TGTGCCAGCAGTTTATGGGGCAGCTCTGGAAACACCATATATTTT
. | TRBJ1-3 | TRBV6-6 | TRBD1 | CASSTKQGTGNTIYF | TGTGCCAGCAGCACAAAACAGGGGACTGGAAACACCATATATTTT
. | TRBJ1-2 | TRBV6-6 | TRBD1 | CASSGQGDDGYTF | TGTGCCAGCAGTGGACAGGGGGATGATGGCTACACCTTC
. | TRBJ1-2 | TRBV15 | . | CATSREDGYGYTF | TGTGCCACCAGCAGAGAGGACGGGTACGGCTACACCTTC
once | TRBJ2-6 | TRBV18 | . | CASSPPGANVLTF | TGTGCCAGCTCTCCGCCCGGGGCCAACGTCCTGACTTTC
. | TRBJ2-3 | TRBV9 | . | CASSVVSTDTQYF | TGTGCCAGCAGCGTAGTAAGCACAGATACGCAGTATTTT
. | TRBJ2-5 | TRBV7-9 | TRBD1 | CASRTQTTTGLETQYF | TGTGCCAGCAGAACCCAAACGACGACAGGGTTAGAGACCCAGTACTTC
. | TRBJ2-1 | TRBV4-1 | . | CASSQGWGTSNNEQFF | TGCGCCAGCAGCCAAGGTTGGGGTACTAGCAACAATGAGCAGTTCTTC
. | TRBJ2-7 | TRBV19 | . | CASSIGTSEQYF | TGTGCCAGTAGTATAGGAACATCCGAGCAGTACTTC
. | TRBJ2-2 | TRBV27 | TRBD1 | CASRPGQGAGELFF | TGTGCCAGCAGACCGGGACAGGGAGCCGGGGAGCTGTTTTTT
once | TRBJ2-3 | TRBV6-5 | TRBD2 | CASRPTSYADTQYF | TGTGCCAGCAGGCCGACTAGCTACGCAGATACGCAGTATTTT
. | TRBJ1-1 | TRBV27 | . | CASSLQGLNTEAFF | TGTGCCAGCAGTTTACAGGGCCTGAACACTGAAGCTTTCTTT
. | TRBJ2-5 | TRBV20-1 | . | CSATDWETQYF | TGCAGTGCTACCGACTGGGAGACCCAGTACTTC
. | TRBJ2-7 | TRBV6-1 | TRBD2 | CASSEGAGGPYEQYF | TGTGCCAGCAGTGAAGGAGCGGGAGGGCCCTACGAGCAGTACTTC
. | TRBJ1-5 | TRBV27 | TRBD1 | CASSPRTGDQPQHF | TGTGCCAGCAGCCCTCGGACAGGAGATCAGCCCCAGCATTTT
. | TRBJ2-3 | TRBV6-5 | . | CASSQDRYTDTQYF | TGTGCCAGCAGTCAAGACAGATACACAGATACGCAGTATTTT
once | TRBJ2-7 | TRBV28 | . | CASRPEGVRTYEQYF | TGTGCCAGCAGACCCGAGGGGGTGAGAACCTACGAGCAGTACTTC
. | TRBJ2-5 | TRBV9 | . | CASSAAATKETQYF | TGTGCCAGCAGCGCCGCGGCTACTAAAGAGACCCAGTACTTC
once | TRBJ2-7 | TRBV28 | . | CASSFGVYEQYF | TGTGCCAGCAGTTTTGGGGTCTACGAGCAGTACTTC
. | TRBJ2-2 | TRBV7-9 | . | CASGGTTNTGELFF | TGTGCCAGCGGGGGGACAACGAACACCGGGGAGCTGTTTTTT
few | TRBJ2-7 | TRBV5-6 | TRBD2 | CASSPAGSGEQYF | TGTGCCAGCAGTCCAGCGGGGTCTGGGGAGCAGTACTTC
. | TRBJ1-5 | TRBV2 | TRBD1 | CASSRGGLGQPQHF | TGTGCCAGCAGCCGAGGGGGCCTGGGTCAGCCCCAGCATTTT
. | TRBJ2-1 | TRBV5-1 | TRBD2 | CASSLDNSGLDHKFF | TGCGCCAGCAGCCTAGACAATAGCGGGTTGGACCACAAGTTCTTC
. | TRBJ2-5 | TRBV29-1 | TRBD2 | CSVGTSGVGQYF | TGCAGCGTTGGGACTAGCGGAGTTGGGCAGTACTTC
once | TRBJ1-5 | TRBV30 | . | CAWRGGPPSLGNQPQHF | TGTGCCTGGAGGGGGGGGCCTCCCTCCCTAGGCAATCAGCCCCAGCATTTT
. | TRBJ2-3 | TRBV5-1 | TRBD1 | CASSLEGRGRTDTQYF | TGCGCCAGCAGCTTGGAAGGAAGGGGGCGCACAGATACGCAGTATTTT
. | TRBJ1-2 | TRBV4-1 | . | CASSQGAGPDYGYTF | TGCGCCAGCAGCCAAGGGGCCGGTCCCGACTATGGCTACACCTTC